The 24 T cell receptor beta chains reported below all come from one sample, sequenced in a study. TCRdb passed the 5' RACE reads through MiXCR, listing each CDR3 protein once. Counted here are roughly 46,000 distinct CDR3 sequences, around 26% occurring once; the ten biggest clones make up 2.1%. Sequenced material: naive CD4+ T cells sorted from blood. Stated subset: naive CD4+ T cells, CD4+CD45RA+CD25-. All receptors derive from a female donor with breast cancer.

V is TRBV7-8 and J is TRBJ1-2; D is possibly TRBD1 (6 bases). CDR3 length equals 13 residues. The V gene lost 6 bases and the J gene lost 2 bases, with 10 bases spanning the gap. Germline CDR1 reads SGHVS; CDR2 reads FQNEAQ. The DNA for the CDR3 is TGTGCCAGCAGTACGGACAGCAACTATGGCTACACCTTC. This gives the protein CASSTDSNYGYTF.

The chain recombines TRBV5-1 with TRBJ2-7, with TRBD1 matching 7 bases. Germline V gene sequence: CDR1 SGHRS, CDR2 YFSETQ. The CDR3 contains 13 residues. The J segment lost 5 bases and the V segment lost 5 bases, leaving 7 bases of the junction unmatched. The CDR3 reads CASRRQGLHEQYF. In DNA, the CDR3 is TGCGCCAGCAGGAGACAGGGTCTCCACGAGCAGTACTTC.

This clonotype was counted ten times or more. The rearrangement links TRBV29-1 to TRBJ1-1, with D hard to call. Deletions cut 2 bases from V and 6 bases from J, with 16 bases between. This CDR3 has 14 residues. Germline assignment: CDR1 SQVTM and CDR2 ANQGSEA. The DNA of the CDR3 is TGCAGCGTTGAAAATCGCAGGATAAACGCTGAAGCTTTCTTT. Its protein product is CSVENRRINAEAFF.

V and J are TRBV7-2 and TRBJ2-1, with 8 bases matching TRBD2. The CDR3 spans 19 residues. Germline V gives CDR1 SGHTA, CDR2 FQGNSA. V shed 1 base, J shed 0 bases, and the junction held 11 bases outside the gene matches. CDR3 nucleotides: TGTGCCAGCAGCTTAGAAGGGTCCAGCGGGAGTAACTCCTACAATGAGCAGTTCTTC. It specifies CASSLEGSSGSNSYNEQFF.

This clonotype was observed a handful of times. The chain has TRBV27 and TRBJ2-7, with TRBD1 matching over 8 bases. This CDR3 region has 15 residues. Trimming removed 0 bases from V and 4 bases from J; junction bases left unmatched: 5. Per the germline V gene, CDR1 is MNHEY and CDR2 is SMNVEV (reference sequence). CDR3 DNA sequence: TGTGCCAGCAGTTTATCGAGCAGGGGGCCTTACGAGCAGTACTTC. Encoded protein: CASSLSSRGPYEQYF.

This clonotype was found a few times. V and J are TRBV5-1 and TRBJ2-3; tentatively, D is TRBD1 or TRBD2 (5 bases each). The V end lost 0 bases, the J end lost 2 bases, and 10 bases lay between the germline ends. The CDR3 has 15 residues. The germline CDR1 and CDR2 sequences are SGHRS and YFSETQ. CDR3 in DNA: TGCGCCAGCAGCTTGGGGACGGGGCTCACAGATACGCAGTATTTT. Translating it yields CASSLGTGLTDTQYF.

This clonotype was counted a few times. The rearrangement uses TRBV18 and TRBJ2-3; D might be TRBD1 or TRBD2, each matching 6 bases. There are 16 residues in the CDR3. The germline V gene encodes CDR1 KGHSH and CDR2 LQKENI. V was shortened by 1 base and J by 0 bases, with 11 bases between the two germline ends. CDR3 nucleotide sequence: TGTGCCAGCTCACCACAGGGGGGAACTAGCACAGATACGCAGTATTTT. Translated, it gives CASSPQGGTSTDTQYF.

In its sample, this clonotype was seen many times. CDR3 sequence: CASSYGGMTSGTDTQYF. In nucleotides, the CDR3 is TGCGCCAGCAGCTATGGGGGGATGACTAGCGGGACAGATACGCAGTATTTT. The gene calls are TRBV5-1 and TRBJ2-3, with TRBD2 identical over 10 bases. Germline values: CDR1 SGHRS, CDR2 YFSETQ. The junction had 10 bases not matched to a gene; V was cut back by 3 bases and J by 3 bases. The CDR3 consists of 17 residues.

This clonotype was detected many times. The V and J genes are TRBV29-1 and TRBJ2-1, with TRBD2 matching 14 bases. V shed 0 bases and J 8 bases; nucleotides not matched to a gene: 6. The length of the CDR3 is 16 residues. In germline, CDR1 is SQVTM, CDR2 ANQGSEA. The CDR3 sequence is CSVEDGGLAGVDEQFF. CDR3 in DNA: TGCAGCGTTGAAGACGGGGGACTAGCGGGAGTAGATGAGCAGTTCTTC.

The table lists this clonotype with a few counts. The chain links TRBV3-1 to TRBJ2-7; D call uncertain. The V end lost 3 bases, the J end lost 2 bases, and 14 bases lay between the germline ends. CDR3 length: 15 amino acids. Germline CDR1 is LGHDT and CDR2 is YNNKEL (reference sequence). Here the CDR3 reads CASSHSALRAYEQYF. The CDR3 DNA reads as TGTGCCAGCAGCCATAGTGCCCTACGGGCCTACGAGCAGTACTTC.

V is TRBV30 and J is TRBJ2-7; D uncertain. The CDR3 is 12 amino acids. Germline CDR1 reads GTSNPN; CDR2 reads SVGIG (reference sequence). V lost 0 bases and J lost 9, with 12 bases in between. Written as DNA, the CDR3 is TGTGCCTGGAGTGTTTATCAACGTCGGCAGTACTTC. Its protein product is CAWSVYQRRQYF.

This clonotype was detected only a few times. The chain recombines TRBV7-2 with TRBJ2-6; the D is unclear. V shed 2 bases and J shed 2 bases, with 1 base lying between them. The CDR3 runs 13 residues. Per the germline V gene, CDR1 is SGHTA and CDR2 is FQGNSA. CDR3 in amino acids: CASSLPGANVLTF. The CDR3 DNA sequence: TGTGCCAGCAGCTTACCTGGGGCCAACGTCCTGACTTTC.

Many counts were recorded for this clonotype. This chain links TRBV20-1 with TRBJ2-1, with 7 bases fitting TRBD1. The V gene's germline CDR1 is DFQATT and CDR2 SNEGSKA (reference sequence). The CDR3 covers 14 residues. Trimming cost V 4 bases and J 2 bases; bases outside gene matches: 5. The CDR3 nucleotides are TGCAGTGCTACGACAGGGTTTGCCTACAATGAGCAGTTCTTC. Amino acid sequence: CSATTGFAYNEQFF.

The chain combines TRBV5-4 with TRBJ2-3; unclear D gene. The ends were cut back, 0 bases at V and 0 bases at J, with 11 bases in the middle. CDR3 length equals 16 residues. Germline values: CDR1 SGHNT, CDR2 YYREEE (reference sequence). The CDR3 DNA reads TGTGCCAGCAGCTTGGTTCCGGGCTCTAGCACAGATACGCAGTATTTT. Residues: CASSLVPGSSTDTQYF.

With respect to this clonotype: This is likely a read error, given that the CDR3 carries no conserved phenylalanine or tryptophan at its end. The J gene is TRBJ2-1, the V gene TRBV20-1; D remains unclear. Trimming took off 5 bases at V and 1 base at J, with 6 bases between the two ends. The CDR3 runs to 12 residues. The germline V gene has CDR1 DFQATT and CDR2 SNEGSKA (reference sequence). The CDR3 sequence is CSAPRSYNEQFL. The CDR3 DNA is TGCAGTGCTCCTAGGTCCTACAATGAGCAGTTCCTC.

This clonotype was seen a few times. The rearrangement uses TRBV7-2 and TRBJ2-4, with 9 bases fitting TRBD2. Germline CDR1 is SGHTA and CDR2 is FQGNSA. Trimming cost V 6 bases and J 0 bases; bases outside gene matches: 3. CDR3 length: 15 residues. CDR3 residues: CASRPTSGAKNIQYF. As DNA, the CDR3 is TGTGCCAGCAGGCCGACTAGCGGAGCCAAAAACATTCAGTACTTC. Combining the CDR3 with reference TRBV7-2 and TRBJ2-4 gives the whole variable domain GAGVSQSPSNKVTEKGKDVELRCDPISGHTALYWYRQSLGQGLEFLIYFQGNSAPDKSGLPSDRFSAERTGGSVSTLTIQRTQQEDSAVYLCASRPTSGAKNIQYFGAGTRLSVL.

V is TRBV5-1 and J is TRBJ2-7, with TRBD2 identical over 8 bases. With 0 bases clipped from V and 2 bases from J, the junction kept 1 base outside the gene matches. This CDR3 has 14 residues. Per germline, CDR1 SGHRS and CDR2 YFSETQ. This CDR3 is CASSLAGGAYEQYF. In nucleotides, the CDR3 is TGCGCCAGCAGCTTGGCCGGGGGGGCCTACGAGCAGTACTTC.

On this clonotype itself: Just one base apart from a much larger clone, this may be a read error. The V and J genes are TRBV5-1 and TRBJ2-1; 8 nucleotides line up with TRBD2. Germline CDR1 and CDR2: SGHRS and YFSETQ. CDR3 length: 14 amino acids. CDR3 protein: CTSSREGLGNEQFF. The DNA for the CDR3 is TGCACCAGCAGCCGGGAGGGCCTGGGCAATGAGCAGTTCTTC.

This clonotype was seen only a few times. The rearrangement links TRBV5-1 to TRBJ2-3; 11 bases map to TRBD2. Germline CDR1 and CDR2: SGHRS and YFSETQ. The length of the CDR3 is 16 residues. V was clipped by 4 bases and J by 5 bases; unmatched bases: 9. In nucleotides, the CDR3 is TGCGCCAGCAGCCCCAATAGCGGGGGGGCAGGAGATACGCAGTATTTT. Encoded protein: CASSPNSGGAGDTQYF.

V usage is TRBV2 and J usage is TRBJ2-2; TRBD2 matches 11 bases. The germline V gene has CDR1 SNHLY and CDR2 FYNNEI. Unmatched junction bases numbered 6, after V lost 6 bases and J lost 6 bases. CDR3 length: 15 amino acids. CDR3 in DNA: TGTGCCAGCAGGCCTTCACTAGCGGGAGCCGGGGAGCTGTTTTTT. Encoded protein: CASRPSLAGAGELFF.

V usage is TRBV20-1 and J usage is TRBJ2-1; D possibly matches TRBD1 or TRBD2 (6 bases each). CDR3 size: 15 residues. V was trimmed by 6 bases and J by 8 bases, leaving 23 bases between them. Germline CDR1 is DFQATT and CDR2 is SNEGSKA (reference sequence). The DNA for the CDR3 is TGCAGTGCATCAACCGGGGGCTCTAGTATCGATGAGCAGTTCTTC. It specifies CSASTGGSSIDEQFF.

Only a few counts were recorded for this clonotype. The J gene is TRBJ2-3, the V gene TRBV5-1; 11 bases are a match to TRBD1. The CDR3 runs to 18 residues. The V and J ends lost 5 bases and 3 bases, in that order; junction bases with no gene match: 14. Germline assignment: CDR1 SGHRS and CDR2 YFSETQ. This CDR3 is CASSQDPIGTGGTDTQYF. CDR3 sequence (DNA): TGCGCCAGCAGTCAAGACCCGATCGGGACAGGGGGGACAGATACGCAGTATTTT.

The CDR3 region is CASSARDSYEQYF. In DNA form, the CDR3 reads TGTGCCAGCAGTGCCAGGGACTCCTACGAGCAGTACTTC. This chain uses TRBV6-1 with TRBJ2-7; possibly TRBD1 for D (5 bases). The CDR3 has 13 amino acids. Deletions cut 4 bases from V and 0 bases from J, with 7 bases between. Looked up from germline, CDR1 is MNHNS and CDR2 is SASEGT.

This clonotype is labeled medium-sized. This chain connects TRBV7-2 to TRBJ1-2; weak D call: TRBD1 (5 bases). With 4 bases removed from V and 4 bases from J, the gap between germline ends came to 16 bases. CDR3 length equals 15 residues. Germline CDR1 and CDR2: SGHTA and FQGNSA. DNA of the CDR3: TGTGCCAGCAGCTCGCCCGCCAGGGATTCCTATGGCTACACCTTC. Encoded protein: CASSSPARDSYGYTF.